These T cell receptor beta chains were read from a single sample in a study of regulatory T cells in long-lasting Graves disease. TCRdb re-called the multiplex PCR reads with MiXCR, one entry per CDR3 protein. The sample shows roughly 500,000 distinct CDR3 sequences, less than 25% of them seen only once. The material sequenced was peripheral blood mononuclear cells (PBMCs), taken when the disease was refractory, from a patient treated with antithyroid drugs. Source of these receptors: a female donor with Graves disease. CDR3s include the opening cysteine and the closing phenylalanine or tryptophan. D genes are given only for firm matches. Clone sizes are given selectively: once, few, many, or a class where the clone is expanded.

>many|TRBD2|TRBJ2-5|TRBV12-3/TRBV12-4
TGTGCCAGTCGCGGGAGTGGGGAGACCCAGTACTTC
CASRGSGETQYF
>many|NA|TRBJ2-7|TRBV13
TGTGCCAGCAGCCCTGGGACTCAACCGAGACAGTACTTC
CASSPGTQPRQYF
>few|NA|TRBJ2-5|TRBV20-1
TGCAGTGCTTGGGAGACGAATGGGGAGACCCAGTACTTC
CSAWETNGETQYF
>many|TRBD2|TRBJ2-7|TRBV6-1
TGTGCCAGCAGTGCAACTAGCGGAGGGGCCTACGAGCAGTACTTC
CASSATSGGAYEQYF
>many|TRBD1|TRBJ1-4|TRBV7-2
TGTGCCAGCAGTTTATTACAGGGGGCCGGCGAAAAACTGTTTTTT
CASSLLQGAGEKLFF
>few|NA|TRBJ2-1|TRBV7-9
TGTGCCAGCAGCCCAGATGATGAGCAGTTCTTC
CASSPDDEQFF
>few|TRBD1|TRBJ2-2|TRBV25-1
TGTGCCAGCAGCTTCCGGACAGGGGGCGGAATAGTGGCCGGGGAGCTGTTTTTT
CASSFRTGGGIVAGELFF
>many|TRBD2|TRBJ2-7|TRBV20-1
TGCAGTGCTAAGCTGGCGGGAGCGCTGAGCGAGCAGTACTTC
CSAKLAGALSEQYF
>NA|TRBD2|TRBJ2-2|TRBV7-8
TGTGCCAGCAGCGCCACTAGCGGCTGGAACACCGGGGAGCTGTTTTTT
CASSATSGWNTGELFF
>many|NA|TRBJ2-5|TRBV7-8
TGTGCCAGCAGCCCAGCGCGATCCTTCCCGAGAGAGACCCAGTACTTC
CASSPARSFPRETQYF
>few|NA|TRBJ2-5|TRBV6-4
TGTGCCAGCAGTGCCGCTGAGGCCCTCCAAGAGACCCAGTACTTC
CASSAAEALQETQYF
>many|NA|TRBJ2-1|TRBV28
TGTGCCACTCTCGGGGAGTCACCCTACAATGAGCAGTTCTTC
CATLGESPYNEQFF
>many|NA|TRBJ2-5|TRBV11-2
TGTGCCAGACAGGGAAATGAGGAAGAGACCCAGTACTTC
CARQGNEEETQYF
>NA|NA|TRBJ2-7|TRBV3-1
TGTGCCAGCAGCCACACCGAAGGGTCGGGGCTCGAGCAGTACTTC
CASSHTEGSGLEQYF
>few|TRBD1|TRBJ2-5|TRBV19
TGTGCCAGTAGGGCCCAGGGGGCAAGGGAGACCCAGTACTTC
CASRAQGARETQYF
>few|NA|TRBJ2-7|TRBV29-1
TGCAGCGTTGACAGGGACGGCGAGCAGTACTTC
CSVDRDGEQYF
>many|TRBD1|TRBJ1-1|TRBV28
TGCGCCAGCAGTTTTAGGGGGCGGGGAACTGAAGCTTTCTTT
CASSFRGRGTEAFF
>many|NA|TRBJ1-2|TRBV6-2/TRBV6-3
TGTGCCAGCAGTTACGGGTTATATGGCTACACCTTC
CASSYGLYGYTF
>NA|TRBD2|TRBJ2-5|TRBV27
TGTGCCAGCAGTTTAACTAGCGGGTTTGGCGCGACCCAGTACTTC
CASSLTSGFGATQYF
>few|NA|TRBJ2-7|TRBV2
TGTGCCAGCAGTGAAGTTCGGCCCTACGAGCAGTACTTC
CASSEVRPYEQYF